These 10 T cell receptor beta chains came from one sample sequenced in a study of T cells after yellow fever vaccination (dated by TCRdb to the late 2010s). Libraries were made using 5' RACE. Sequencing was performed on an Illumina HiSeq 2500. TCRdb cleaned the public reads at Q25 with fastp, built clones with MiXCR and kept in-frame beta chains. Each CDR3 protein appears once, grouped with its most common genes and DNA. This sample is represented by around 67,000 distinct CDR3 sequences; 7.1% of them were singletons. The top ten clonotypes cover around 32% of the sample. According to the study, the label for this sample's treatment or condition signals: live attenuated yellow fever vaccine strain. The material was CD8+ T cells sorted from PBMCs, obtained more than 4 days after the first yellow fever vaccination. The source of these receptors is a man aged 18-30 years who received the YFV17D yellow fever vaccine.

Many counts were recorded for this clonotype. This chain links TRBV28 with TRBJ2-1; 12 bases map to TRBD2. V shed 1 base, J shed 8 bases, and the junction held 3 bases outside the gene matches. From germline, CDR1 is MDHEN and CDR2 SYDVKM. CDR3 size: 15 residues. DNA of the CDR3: TGTGCCAGCAGTTTATCTAGCGGGGGGGCCCATGAGCAGTTCTTC. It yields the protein CASSLSSGGAHEQFF.

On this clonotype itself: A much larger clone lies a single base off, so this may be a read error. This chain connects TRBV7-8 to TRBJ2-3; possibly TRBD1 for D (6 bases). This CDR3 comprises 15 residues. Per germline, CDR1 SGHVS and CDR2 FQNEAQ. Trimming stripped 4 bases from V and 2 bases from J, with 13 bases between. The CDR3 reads CASSSRTAITDTQYF. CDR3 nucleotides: TGTGCCAGCAGCTCCCGGACAGCCATCACAGATACGCAGTATTTT.

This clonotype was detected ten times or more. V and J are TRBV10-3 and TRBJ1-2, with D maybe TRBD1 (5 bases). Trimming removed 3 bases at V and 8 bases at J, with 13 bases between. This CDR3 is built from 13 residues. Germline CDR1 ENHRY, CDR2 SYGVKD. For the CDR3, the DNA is TGTGCCATCAGTGAAGAGGGGCTGGACGGCTACACCTTC. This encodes CAISEEGLDGYTF.

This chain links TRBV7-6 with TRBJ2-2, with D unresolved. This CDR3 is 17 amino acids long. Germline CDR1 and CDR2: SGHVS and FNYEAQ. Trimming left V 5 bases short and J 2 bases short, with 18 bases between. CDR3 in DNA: TGTGCCAGCAGCGAACACAACTCATATAGAAACACCGGGGAGCTGTTTTTT. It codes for CASSEHNSYRNTGELFF. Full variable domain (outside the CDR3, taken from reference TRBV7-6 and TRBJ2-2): GAGVSQSPRYKVTKRGQDVALRCDPISGHVSLYWYRQALGQGPEFLTYFNYEAQQDKSGLPNDRFSAERPEGSISTLTIQRTEQRDSAMYRCASSEHNSYRNTGELFFGEGSRLTVL.

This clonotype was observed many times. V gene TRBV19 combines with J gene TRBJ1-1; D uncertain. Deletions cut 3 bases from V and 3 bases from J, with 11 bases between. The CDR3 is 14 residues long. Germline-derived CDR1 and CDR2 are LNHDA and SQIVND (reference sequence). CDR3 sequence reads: CASSMWVADTEAFF. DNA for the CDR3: TGTGCCAGTAGTATGTGGGTAGCGGACACTGAAGCTTTCTTT.

This CDR3 is CASSSQLSSAFEESSGGNQPQHF. The CDR3 region has the DNA TGTGCCAGCAGTTCCCAACTTTCATCCGCCTTTGAGGAGTCGTCAGGGGGCAATCAGCCCCAGCATTTT. The gene calls are TRBV6-2 or TRBV6-3 and TRBJ1-5, with D possibly being TRBD1 (6 bases). Trimming left V 4 bases short and J 2 bases short, with 36 bases between. The CDR3 totals 23 residues. Germline assignment: CDR1 MNHEY and CDR2 SVGEGT.

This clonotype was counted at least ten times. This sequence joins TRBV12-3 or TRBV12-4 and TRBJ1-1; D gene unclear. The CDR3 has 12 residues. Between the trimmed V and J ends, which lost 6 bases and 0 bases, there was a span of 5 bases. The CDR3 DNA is TGTGCCAGCAGCCCCATGAACACTGAAGCTTTCTTT. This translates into CASSPMNTEAFF.

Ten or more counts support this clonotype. CDR3 residues: CASSSRAGNTIYF. The CDR3 DNA reads as TGTGCCAGCAGTTCCCGGGCTGGAAACACCATATATTTT. The rearrangement links TRBV6-5 to TRBJ1-3; D gene ambiguous. The germline gives CDR1 MNHEY, CDR2 SVGAGI. The CDR3 is made up of 13 amino acids. With 4 bases removed from V and 2 bases from J, the gap between germline ends came to 6 bases.

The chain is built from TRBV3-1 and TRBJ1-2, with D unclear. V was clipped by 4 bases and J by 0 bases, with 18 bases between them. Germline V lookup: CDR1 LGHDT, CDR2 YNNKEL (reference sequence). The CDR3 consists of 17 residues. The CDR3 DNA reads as TGTGCCAGCAGCCGGGCTGGAAGGTTAAACGCTAACTATGGCTACACCTTC. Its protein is CASSRAGRLNANYGYTF.

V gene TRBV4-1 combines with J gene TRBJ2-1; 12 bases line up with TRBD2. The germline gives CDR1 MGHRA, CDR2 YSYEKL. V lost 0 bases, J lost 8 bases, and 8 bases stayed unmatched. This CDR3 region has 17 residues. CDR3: CASSQEMTSGGLHEQFF. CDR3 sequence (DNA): TGCGCCAGCAGCCAAGAAATGACTAGCGGGGGCCTGCATGAGCAGTTCTTC.